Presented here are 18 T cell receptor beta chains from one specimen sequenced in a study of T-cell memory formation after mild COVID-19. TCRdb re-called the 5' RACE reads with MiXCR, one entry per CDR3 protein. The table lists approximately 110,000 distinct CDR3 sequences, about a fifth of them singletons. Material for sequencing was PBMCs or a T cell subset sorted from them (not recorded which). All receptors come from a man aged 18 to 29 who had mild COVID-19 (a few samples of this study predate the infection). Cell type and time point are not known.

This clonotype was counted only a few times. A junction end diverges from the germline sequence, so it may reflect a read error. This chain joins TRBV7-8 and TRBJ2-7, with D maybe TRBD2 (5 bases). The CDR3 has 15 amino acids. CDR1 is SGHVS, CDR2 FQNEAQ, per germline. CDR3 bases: TGTGCCAGCAGCATCCGGGATCTTATCTCCTACGGGCAGTACTTC. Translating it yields CASSIRDLISYGQYF.

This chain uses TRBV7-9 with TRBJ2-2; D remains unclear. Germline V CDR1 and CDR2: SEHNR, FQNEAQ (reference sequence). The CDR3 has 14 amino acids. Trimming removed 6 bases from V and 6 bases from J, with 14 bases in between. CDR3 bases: TGTGCCAGCAGTCTAAAGCATGAACCCGGGGAGCTGTTTTTT. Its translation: CASSLKHEPGELFF.

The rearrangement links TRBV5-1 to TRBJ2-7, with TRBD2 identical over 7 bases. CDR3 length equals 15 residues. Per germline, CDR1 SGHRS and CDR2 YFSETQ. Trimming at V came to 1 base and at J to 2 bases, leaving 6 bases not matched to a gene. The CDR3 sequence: CASSLWQAGTYEQYF. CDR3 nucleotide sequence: TGCGCCAGCAGCTTGTGGCAAGCGGGGACCTACGAGCAGTACTTC. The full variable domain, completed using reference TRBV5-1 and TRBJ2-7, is KAGVTQTPRYLIKTRGQQVTLSCSPISGHRSVSWYQQTPGQGLQFLFEYFSETQRNKGNFPGRFSGRQFSNSRSEMNVSTLELGDSALYLCASSLWQAGTYEQYFGPGTRLTVT.

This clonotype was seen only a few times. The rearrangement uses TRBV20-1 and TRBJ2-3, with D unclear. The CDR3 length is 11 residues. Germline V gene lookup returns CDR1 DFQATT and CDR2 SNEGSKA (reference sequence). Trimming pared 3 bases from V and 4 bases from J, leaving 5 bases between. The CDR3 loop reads CSASVPDTQYF. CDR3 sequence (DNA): TGCAGTGCTAGTGTGCCAGATACGCAGTATTTT.

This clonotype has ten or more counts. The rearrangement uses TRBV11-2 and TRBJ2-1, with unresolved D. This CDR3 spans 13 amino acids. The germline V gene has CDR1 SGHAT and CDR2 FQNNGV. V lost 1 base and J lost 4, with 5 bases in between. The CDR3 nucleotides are TGTGCCAGCAGCTTAGGGCCTTACAATGAGCAGTTCTTC. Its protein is CASSLGPYNEQFF.

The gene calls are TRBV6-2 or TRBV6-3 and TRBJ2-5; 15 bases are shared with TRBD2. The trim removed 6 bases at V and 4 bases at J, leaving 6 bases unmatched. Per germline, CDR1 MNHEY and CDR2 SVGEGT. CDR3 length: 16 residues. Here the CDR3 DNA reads TGTGCCAGCAGCCGTGGACTAGCGGGGGGGCGAGAGACCCAGTACTTC. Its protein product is CASSRGLAGGRETQYF.

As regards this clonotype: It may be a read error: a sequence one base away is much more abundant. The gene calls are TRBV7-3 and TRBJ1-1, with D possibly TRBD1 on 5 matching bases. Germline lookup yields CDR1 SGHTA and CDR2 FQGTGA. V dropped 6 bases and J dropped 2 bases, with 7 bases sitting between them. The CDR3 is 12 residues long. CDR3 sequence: CASSDRNTEAFF. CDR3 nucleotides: TGTGCCAGCAGTGACAGAAACACTGAAGCTTTCTTT. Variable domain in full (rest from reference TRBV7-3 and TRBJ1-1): GAGVSQTPSNKVTEKGKYVELRCDPISGHTALYWYRQSLGQGPEFLIYFQGTGAADDSGLPNDRFFAVRPEGSVSTLKIQRTERGDSAVYLCASSDRNTEAFFGQGTRLTVV.

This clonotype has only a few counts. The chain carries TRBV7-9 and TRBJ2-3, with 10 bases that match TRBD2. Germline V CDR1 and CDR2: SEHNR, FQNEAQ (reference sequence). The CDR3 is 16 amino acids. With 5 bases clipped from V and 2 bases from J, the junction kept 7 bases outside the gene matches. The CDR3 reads CASSPSGGMITDTQYF. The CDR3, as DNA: TGTGCCAGCAGCCCTAGCGGGGGCATGATCACAGATACGCAGTATTTT.

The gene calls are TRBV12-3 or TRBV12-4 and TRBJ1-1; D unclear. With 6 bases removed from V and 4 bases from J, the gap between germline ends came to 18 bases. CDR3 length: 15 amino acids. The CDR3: CASRKGVGVGTEAFF. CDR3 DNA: TGTGCCAGCAGAAAGGGTGTGGGTGTGGGCACTGAAGCTTTCTTT.

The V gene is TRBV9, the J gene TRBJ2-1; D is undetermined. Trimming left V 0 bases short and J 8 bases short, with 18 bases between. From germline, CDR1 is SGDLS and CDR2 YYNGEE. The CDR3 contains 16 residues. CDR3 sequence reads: CASSVARQALRDEQFF. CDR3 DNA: TGTGCCAGCAGCGTAGCGCGGCAGGCCCTAAGGGATGAGCAGTTCTTC.

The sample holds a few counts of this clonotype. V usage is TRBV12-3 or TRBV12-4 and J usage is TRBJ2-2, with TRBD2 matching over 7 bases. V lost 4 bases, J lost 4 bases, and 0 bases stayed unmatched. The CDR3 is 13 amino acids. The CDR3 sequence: CASSWGGTGELFF. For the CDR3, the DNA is TGTGCCAGCAGTTGGGGGGGCACCGGGGAGCTGTTTTTT.

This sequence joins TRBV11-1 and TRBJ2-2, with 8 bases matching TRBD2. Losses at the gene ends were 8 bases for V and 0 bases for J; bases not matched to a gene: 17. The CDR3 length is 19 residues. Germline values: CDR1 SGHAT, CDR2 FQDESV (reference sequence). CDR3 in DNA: TGTGCCAGCCGGGGGGTAGCGGGGAGACCGGACTCGAACACCGGGGAGCTGTTTTTT. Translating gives CASRGVAGRPDSNTGELFF.

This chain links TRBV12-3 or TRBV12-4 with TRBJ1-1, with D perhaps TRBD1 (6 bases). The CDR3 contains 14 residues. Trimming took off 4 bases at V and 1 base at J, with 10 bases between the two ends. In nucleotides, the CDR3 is TGTGCCAGCAGTTCAGGGGACACGAACACTGAAGCTTTCTTT. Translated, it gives CASSSGDTNTEAFF.

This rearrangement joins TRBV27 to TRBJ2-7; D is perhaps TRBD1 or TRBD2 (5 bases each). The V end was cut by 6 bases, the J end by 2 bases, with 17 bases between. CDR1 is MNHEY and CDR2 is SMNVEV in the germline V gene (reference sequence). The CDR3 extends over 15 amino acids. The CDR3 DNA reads TGTGCCAGCAGCTTCACGGGACGGACCCCCTACGAGCAGTACTTC. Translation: CASSFTGRTPYEQYF.

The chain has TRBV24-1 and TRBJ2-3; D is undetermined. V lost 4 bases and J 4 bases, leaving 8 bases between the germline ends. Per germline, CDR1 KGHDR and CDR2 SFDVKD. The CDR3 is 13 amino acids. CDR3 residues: CATSDPAADTQYF. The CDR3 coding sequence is TGTGCCACCAGTGACCCGGCGGCAGATACGCAGTATTTT.

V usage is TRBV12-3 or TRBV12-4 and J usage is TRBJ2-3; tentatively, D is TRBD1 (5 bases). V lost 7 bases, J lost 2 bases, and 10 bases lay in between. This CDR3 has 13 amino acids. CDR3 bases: TGTGCCAGCACCCTGGACAACACAGATACGCAGTATTTT. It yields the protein CASTLDNTDTQYF.

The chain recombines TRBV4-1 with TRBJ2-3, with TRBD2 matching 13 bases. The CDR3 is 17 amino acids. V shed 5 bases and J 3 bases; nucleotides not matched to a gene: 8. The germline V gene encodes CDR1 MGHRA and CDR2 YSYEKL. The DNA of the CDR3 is TGCGCCAGCAGCTCATTGACTAGCGGGGGGCGAACAGATACGCAGTATTTT. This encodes CASSSLTSGGRTDTQYF.

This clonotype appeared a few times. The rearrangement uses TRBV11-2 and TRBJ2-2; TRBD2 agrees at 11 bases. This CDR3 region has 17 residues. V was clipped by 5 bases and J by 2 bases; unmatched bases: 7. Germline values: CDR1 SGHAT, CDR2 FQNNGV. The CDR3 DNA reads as TGTGCCAGCAGCAAATGGGGACTAGCGGAAAACACCGGGGAGCTGTTTTTT. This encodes CASSKWGLAENTGELFF.